These 3 T cell receptor beta chains were all obtained from the same sample, sequenced in a study of T cells in Graves' hyperthyroidism and ophthalmopathy. TCR beta CDR3 regions were amplified from RNA. The HTBI primer set was used in a first-round RT-PCR of the TCR CDR3. MiXCR, applied by TCRdb to the multiplex PCR reads, yields one record per CDR3 protein. The data show about 400,000 distinct CDR3 sequences, with over 11% seen just once and 28% held by the top ten. Sequencing was carried out using blood. These TCRs come from a man aged 50-60 years with Graves' ophthalmopathy.

The chain recombines TRBV29-1 with TRBJ1-1, with 7 bases that match TRBD1. J gave up 11 bases and V 6 bases, and 9 bases lay outside the gene matches. This CDR3 spans 11 amino acids. Germline V CDR1 and CDR2: SQVTM, ANQGSEA. The CDR3 sequence is CSVPSDRDAFF. The CDR3 DNA reads TGCAGCGTCCCCAGTGACAGGGATGCTTTCTTT.

Of note for this clonotype: A much larger clone lies a single base off, so this may be a read error. The gene calls are TRBV2 and TRBJ1-2; TRBD1 is a possible D gene (5 bases). Trimming shortened V by 4 bases and J by 8 bases, and 11 bases separated the two germline ends. This CDR3 is 12 amino acids long. Germline assignment: CDR1 SNHLY and CDR2 FYNNEI. Here the CDR3 reads CASSGVRGGYTF. The CDR3 nucleotides are TGTGCCAGCAGTGGCGTGAGGGGAGGCTACACCTTC.

This clonotype was seen at least ten times. The chain has TRBV2 and TRBJ2-3; D is perhaps TRBD2 (6 bases). Germline V lookup: CDR1 SNHLY, CDR2 FYNNEI. Trimming shortened V by 4 bases and J by 5 bases, and 13 bases separated the two germline ends. The CDR3 extends over 14 amino acids. CDR3 DNA: TGTGCCAGCAGTGTGGAGGGAGGCGGAGATACGCAGTATTTT. This sequence encodes CASSVEGGGDTQYF.